This TCR beta chain was identified during a study of PD-1 blockade in mismatch repair-deficient tumors. Study conclusions and caveats: Rapid post-treatment expansion, then contraction, generally preceding radiologic response, marked tumor-resident clones.

On this clone: Its target is unknown.

Sequenced by immunoSEQ multiplex PCR; TCRdb stores in-frame clones only, minus some. The sample shows tens of thousands of clones, 84% of them seen only once. With V trimmed by 2 bases and J by 3 bases, 3 bases remained unmatched. In germline, CDR1 is MNHEY, CDR2 SVGAGI. This CDR3 is 15 amino acids long. The TCR sequence derives from an adult with mismatch repair-deficient cancer. The sample consisted of peripheral blood, taken 2 weeks after starting pembrolizumab. This chain uses TRBV6-5 with TRBJ2-2; TRBD2 matches at 7 bases. CDR3 region: CASSYGRADTGELFF. As DNA, the CDR3 is TGTGCCAGCAGTTACGGGAGGGCCGACACCGGGGAGCTGTTTTTT.